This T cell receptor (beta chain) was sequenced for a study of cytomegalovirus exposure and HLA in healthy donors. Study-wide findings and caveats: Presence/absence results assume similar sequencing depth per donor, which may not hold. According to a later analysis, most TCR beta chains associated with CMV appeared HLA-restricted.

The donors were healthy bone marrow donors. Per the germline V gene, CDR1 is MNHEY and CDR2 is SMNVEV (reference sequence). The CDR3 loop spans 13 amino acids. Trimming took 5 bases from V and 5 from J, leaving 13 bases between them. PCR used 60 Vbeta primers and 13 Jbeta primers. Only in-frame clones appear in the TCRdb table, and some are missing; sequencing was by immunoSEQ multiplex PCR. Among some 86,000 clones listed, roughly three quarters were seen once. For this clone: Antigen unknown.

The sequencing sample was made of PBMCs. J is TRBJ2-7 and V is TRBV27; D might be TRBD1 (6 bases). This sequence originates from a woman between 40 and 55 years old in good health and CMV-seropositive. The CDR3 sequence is CASSITGPHEQYF. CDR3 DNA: TGTGCCAGCAGTATAACAGGGCCCCACGAGCAGTACTTC.